These 7 T cell receptor beta chains were sequenced from one sample in a study of T-cell memory formation after mild COVID-19. TCRdb independently ran MiXCR on the 5' RACE reads; one entry per CDR3 protein. The sample lists roughly 250,000 distinct CDR3 sequences; 16% were seen once. The specimen was PBMCs or a T cell subset sorted from them (not recorded which). The receptors derive from a man younger than 35 who had mild COVID-19 (a few samples of this study predate the infection). Cell type and time point are not known.

This clonotype was recorded at least ten times. V gene TRBV12-3 or TRBV12-4 combines with J gene TRBJ2-7, with no clear D. The CDR3 sequence is 14 residues long. The ends were cut back, 4 bases at V and 4 bases at J, with 14 bases in the middle. CDR3 nucleotides: TGTGCCAGCAGTTCCCCTTCATCGGCTTACGAGCAGTACTTC. It specifies CASSSPSSAYEQYF.

This clonotype has more than one count but fewer than ten. V usage is TRBV5-4 and J usage is TRBJ1-1, with TRBD1 matching 8 bases. The V and J ends lost 4 bases and 3 bases, in that order; junction bases with no gene match: 5. CDR3 length: 14 amino acids. Germline V gives CDR1 SGHNT, CDR2 YYREEE (reference sequence). CDR3 nucleotides: TGTGCCAGCAGCGTCCTCAGGGGGCACACTGAAGCTTTCTTT. Protein: CASSVLRGHTEAFF.

This clonotype was recorded a few times. The chain uses TRBV7-2 and TRBJ2-5, with TRBD1 matching 9 bases. This CDR3 region has 17 residues. The germline V gene encodes CDR1 SGHTA and CDR2 FQGNSA. V trimming: 4 bases; J trimming: 5 bases; junction bases outside the gene matches: 14. The CDR3 here is CASSSDRGVIMSETQYF. The CDR3 DNA follows: TGTGCCAGCAGCTCCGACAGGGGGGTTATTATGTCGGAGACCCAGTACTTC.

This clonotype was counted ten times or more. V gene TRBV9 combines with J gene TRBJ1-3; D is unclear. Germline assignment: CDR1 SGDLS and CDR2 YYNGEE. Trimming removed 3 bases at V and 5 bases at J, with 12 bases between. The length of the CDR3 is 14 residues. This chain's CDR3 is CASSAEGWRNTIYF. The CDR3 DNA reads TGTGCCAGCAGCGCCGAGGGATGGAGAAACACCATATATTTT.

This chain connects TRBV20-1 to TRBJ1-3, with a tentative D call TRBD1 (6 bases). V was shortened by 0 bases and J by 3 bases, with 12 bases between the two germline ends. The CDR3 has 15 amino acids. Germline-derived CDR1 and CDR2 are DFQATT and SNEGSKA (reference sequence). CDR3 bases: TGCAGTGCTAGAGAGTTGGGACACGATGGAAACACCATATATTTT. The encoded protein is CSARELGHDGNTIYF.

This clonotype showed up many times. The gene calls are TRBV12-3 or TRBV12-4 and TRBJ1-2; D remains unclear. The CDR3 is 12 amino acids. Between the trimmed V and J ends, which lost 2 bases and 3 bases, there was a span of 4 bases. The CDR3 loop is CASSLRHYGYTF. DNA of the CDR3: TGTGCCAGCAGTTTAAGGCACTATGGCTACACCTTC.

This clonotype showed up just a few times. The chain employs TRBV2 and TRBJ2-1; no firm D call. Germline CDR1 SNHLY, CDR2 FYNNEI. V was cut by 8 bases and J by 0 bases, with 8 bases left in between. The CDR3 is 13 residues long. The CDR3 sequence: CASRDPSYNEQFF. In nucleotides, the CDR3 is TGTGCCAGCCGCGACCCCTCCTACAATGAGCAGTTCTTC.